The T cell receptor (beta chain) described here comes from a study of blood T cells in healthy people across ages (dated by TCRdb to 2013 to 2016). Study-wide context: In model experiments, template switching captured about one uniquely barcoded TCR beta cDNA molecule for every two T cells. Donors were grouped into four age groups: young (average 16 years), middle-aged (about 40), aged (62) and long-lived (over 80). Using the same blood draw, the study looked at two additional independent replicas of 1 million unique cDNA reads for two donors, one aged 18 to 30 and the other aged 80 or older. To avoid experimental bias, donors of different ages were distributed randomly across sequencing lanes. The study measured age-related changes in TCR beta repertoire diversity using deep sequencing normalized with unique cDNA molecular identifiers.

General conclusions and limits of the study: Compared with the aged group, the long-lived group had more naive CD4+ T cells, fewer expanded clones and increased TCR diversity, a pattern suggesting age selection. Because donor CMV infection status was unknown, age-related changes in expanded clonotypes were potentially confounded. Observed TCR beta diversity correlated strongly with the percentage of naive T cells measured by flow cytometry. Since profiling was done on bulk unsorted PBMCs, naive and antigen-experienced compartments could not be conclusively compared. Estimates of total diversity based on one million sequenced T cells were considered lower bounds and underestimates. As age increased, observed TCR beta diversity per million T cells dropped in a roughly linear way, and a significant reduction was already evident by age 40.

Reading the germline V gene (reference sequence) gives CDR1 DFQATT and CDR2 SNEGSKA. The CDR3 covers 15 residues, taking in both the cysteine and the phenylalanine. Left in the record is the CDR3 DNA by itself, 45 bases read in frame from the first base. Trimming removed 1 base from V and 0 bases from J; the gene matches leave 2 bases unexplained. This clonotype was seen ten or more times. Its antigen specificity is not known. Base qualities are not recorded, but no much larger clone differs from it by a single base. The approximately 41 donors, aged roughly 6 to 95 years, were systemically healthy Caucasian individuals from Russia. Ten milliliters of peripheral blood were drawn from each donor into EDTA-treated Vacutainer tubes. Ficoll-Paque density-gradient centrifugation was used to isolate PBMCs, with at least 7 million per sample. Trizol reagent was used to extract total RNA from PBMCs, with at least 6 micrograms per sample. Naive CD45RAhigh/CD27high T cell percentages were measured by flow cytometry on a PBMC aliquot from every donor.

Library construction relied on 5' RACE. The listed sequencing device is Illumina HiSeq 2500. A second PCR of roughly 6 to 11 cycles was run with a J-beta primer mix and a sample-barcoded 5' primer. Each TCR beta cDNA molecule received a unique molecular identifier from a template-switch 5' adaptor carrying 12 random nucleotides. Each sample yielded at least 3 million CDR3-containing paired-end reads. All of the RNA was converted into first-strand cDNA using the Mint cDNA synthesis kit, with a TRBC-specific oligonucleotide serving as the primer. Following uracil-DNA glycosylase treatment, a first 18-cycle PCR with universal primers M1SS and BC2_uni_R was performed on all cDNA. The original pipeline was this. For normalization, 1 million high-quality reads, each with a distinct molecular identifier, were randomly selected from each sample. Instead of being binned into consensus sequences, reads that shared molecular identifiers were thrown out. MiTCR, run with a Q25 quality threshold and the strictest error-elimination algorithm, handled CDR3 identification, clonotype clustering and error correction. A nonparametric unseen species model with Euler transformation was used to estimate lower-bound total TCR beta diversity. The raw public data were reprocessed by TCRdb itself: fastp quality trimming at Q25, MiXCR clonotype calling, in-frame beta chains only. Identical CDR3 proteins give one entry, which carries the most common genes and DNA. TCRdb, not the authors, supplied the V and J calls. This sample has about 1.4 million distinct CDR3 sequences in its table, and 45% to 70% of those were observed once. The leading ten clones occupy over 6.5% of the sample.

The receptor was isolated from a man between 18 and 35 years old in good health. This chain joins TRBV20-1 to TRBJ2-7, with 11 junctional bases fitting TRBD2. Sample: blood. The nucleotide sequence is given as TGCAGTGCTAGAGGTGGGACTAGCGGCTCCTACGAGCAGTACTTC. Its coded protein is CSARGGTSGSYEQYF.